Described below is a single TCR beta chain sequence and its context. Assay used: immunoSEQ multiplex PCR; TCRdb lists only in-frame clones, some missing. This sample has approximately 300,000 clones, with roughly 90% found just once. This sample was included in a study of blood T cell repertoires in COVID-19. CDR3 length: 15 residues. Unmatched junction bases numbered 3, after V lost 5 bases and J lost 5 bases. Germline CDR1 reads SGHTA; CDR2 reads FQGTGA. The TCR originated in a woman in her thirties with COVID-19, enrolled during active disease. The sequenced material came from peripheral blood. This chain links TRBV7-3 with TRBJ2-1; 13 bases agree with TRBD2. Here the CDR3 DNA reads TGTGCCAGCAGCAAAGGACTAGCGGGAGACAATGAGCAGTTCTTC. This sequence encodes CASSKGLAGDNEQFF.